This T cell receptor (beta chain) was obtained from a study of cytomegalovirus exposure and HLA in healthy donors. The length of the CDR3 is 16 residues. Trimming at V came to 5 bases and at J to 4 bases, leaving 13 bases not matched to a gene. Per the germline V gene, CDR1 is SGHRS and CDR2 is YFSETQ. Primers for the PCR totalled 60 Vbeta and 13 Jbeta. The repertoire was sequenced with immunoSEQ multiplex PCR; TCRdb's copy has only in-frame clones and lacks some. This table holds around 160,000 clones, roughly 72% found once. This receptor was obtained from a woman aged 40-49 years in good health and CMV-seronegative. The chain joins TRBV5-1 to TRBJ2-5, with 8 nucleotides matching TRBD1. The sequencing input was PBMCs. The CDR3 sequence: CASRSRSTGARETQYF. CDR3 coding DNA: TGCGCCAGCAGGTCTCGGTCGACAGGGGCCAGAGAGACCCAGTACTTC.